Sequencing of this TCR beta chain was carried out in a study of blood T cell repertoires in COVID-19 (dated by TCRdb to between 2020 and 2021). Notes on the research overall: Collaborator samples came from the United States, Italy and Spain and covered acute and convalescent phases of COVID-19. Sample metadata almost always included a de-identified subject ID, COVID-19 status, age in years and sex. The repertoires were released in a freely available public database intended as a resource for research on the immune response to SARS-CoV-2. Deeply sampled blood TCRbeta repertoires from subjects exposed to, actively infected with, or recovered from COVID-19 were included in the dataset. Samples came from the ongoing ImmuneRACE study (first 160 participants) plus 1,254 subjects from 6 global collaborators. Where available, HLA class I and class II types were taken from metadata supplied by the sample provider and were not determined by assay-based typing. The material from the prospective study consisted of cDNA or gDNA derived from T cells, B-cell-depleted T cells, or PBMCs. General conclusions and limits of the study: The amount of clinical and demographic metadata varied by source and participant and was provided uncurated.

TCRbeta CDR3 regions were amplified from genomic DNA using the immunoSEQ Assay, a bias-controlled multiplex PCR. Regarding the original processing steps: Nucleated cell counts per sample were estimated from amplification of reference gene primers within the assay. To quantify the absolute abundance of each unique TCRbeta CDR3 rearrangement, sequence reads were collapsed and filtered. For each sample, productive Simpson clonality was calculated by taking the square root of Simpson's diversity index across productive rearrangements. TCRdb provides this immuneACCESS table in a form limited to in-frame rearrangements. Some clones are lacking; in checked studies, under half of them reflect an unresolved V gene, and why the rest are absent is not known. V and J calls and clone size come straight from that table; D and trimming were deduced from the DNA. The sample table records 250,000 to 350,000 clones; 70% to 90% of these occur just once. Around 13% of the sample is taken by the ten largest.

At one collaborating source in Seattle, patients were enrolled during active infection and were followed longitudinally through the course of disease. The collaborating institutions used their own protocols to collect whole blood in K2EDTA tubes. For TCRbeta analysis, collaborators shipped samples as frozen whole blood, isolated PBMCs, or DNA extracted from either of those sample types. Concerning this clone itself: The clone's antigen remains unknown. Base quality data are lacking; no much larger clone is found one base away.

The sample was peripheral blood. The clonotype was recovered from a woman in her 70s with COVID-19, enrolled during active disease.

The CDR3 corresponds to CASGGGGSGANVLTF. The base sequence is TGTGCCAGTGGGGGCGGCGGCTCTGGGGCCAACGTCCTGACTTTC. The rearranged chain carries TRBV19 and TRBJ2-6, with a tentative D gene TRBD1 over 6 matching bases. The CDR3 covers 15 residues, taking in both the cysteine and the phenylalanine. CDR3 DNA only is kept here, 45 bases in frame from base 1. Based on the germline V gene (reference sequence), the CDR1 and CDR2 sequences are LNHDA and SQIVND. Cut back by 8 bases and 0 bases, the V and J ends lie 11 bases apart.